These 18 T cell receptor beta chains originate from one sample sequenced in a study of CD8+ T cells in alopecia areata. cDNA serving as the sequencing template came from extracted, reverse transcribed RNA. Generated by immunoSEQ multiplex PCR, the TCRdb table keeps only in-frame clones and is missing some. The sample holds approximately 82,000 clones, roughly 51% seen once. Input material: NKG2D-high CD8+ T cells sorted from blood. The receptors derive from a human donor with alopecia areata.

The rearrangement joins TRBV29-1 to TRBJ2-1, with D possibly TRBD2 on 7 matching bases. The germline V and J ends were trimmed by 0 bases and 9 bases, with 9 bases remaining between them. The V gene's germline CDR1 is SQVTM and CDR2 ANQGSEA. This CDR3 contains 12 residues. The CDR3 DNA follows: TGCAGCGTTGAAGAGGGGGGGGCTGAGCAGTTCTTC. Amino acids: CSVEEGGAEQFF.

V gene TRBV29-1 combines with J gene TRBJ1-1; D is unclear. Trimming took 7 bases from V and 11 from J, leaving 14 bases between them. Per the germline V gene, CDR1 is SQVTM and CDR2 is ANQGSEA. This CDR3 has 10 residues. This CDR3 is CSAQGMEAFF. The CDR3 DNA reads TGCAGCGCCCAAGGCATGGAGGCTTTCTTT.

The CDR3 spells CASSPGQGVYEQYF. DNA of the CDR3: TGTGCCAGCAGCCCTGGACAGGGAGTCTACGAGCAGTACTTC. The chain joins TRBV27 to TRBJ2-7; TRBD1 matches at 8 bases. Germline assignment: CDR1 MNHEY and CDR2 SMNVEV (reference sequence). The CDR3 spans 14 residues. Trimming removed 6 bases from V and 3 bases from J; junction bases left unmatched: 7.

The chain has TRBV20-1 and TRBJ2-7, with 9 bases matching TRBD1. CDR1 and CDR2 from the germline V gene are DFQATT and SNEGSKA (reference sequence). V lost 6 bases to trimming and J lost 6 bases; unmatched junction nucleotides: 3. The CDR3 runs to 11 residues. The CDR3 region is CSAQTGGEQYF. DNA of the CDR3: TGCAGTGCCCAGACAGGGGGCGAGCAGTACTTC.

This clone turned up a few times. This chain joins TRBV4-1 and TRBJ1-3; unclear D gene. The CDR3 spans 12 residues. With 0 bases removed from V and 4 bases from J, the gap between germline ends came to 1 base. Germline V lookup: CDR1 MGHRA, CDR2 YSYEKL. Written as DNA, the CDR3 is TGCGCCAGCAGCCAAGACGGAAACACCATATATTTT. Protein sequence: CASSQDGNTIYF.

The J gene is TRBJ2-7, the V gene TRBV7-9; D might be TRBD1 (5 bases). The CDR3 is 12 amino acids. Germline assignment: CDR1 SEHNR and CDR2 FQNEAQ (reference sequence). V was trimmed by 2 bases and J by 5 bases, leaving 7 bases between them. Here the CDR3 DNA reads TGTGCCAGCAGCTTATTCAGGGACGAGCAGTACTTC. Amino acid sequence: CASSLFRDEQYF.

The J gene is TRBJ2-1, the V gene TRBV9; TRBD1 or TRBD2 may be the D gene (5 bases each). CDR1 and CDR2 from the germline V gene are SGDLS and YYNGEE. Trimming removed 2 bases from V and 1 base from J, with 7 bases in between. The CDR3 is 14 amino acids. This CDR3 is CASSVGPSYNEQFF. The CDR3 region has the DNA TGTGCCAGCAGCGTGGGACCTTCCTACAATGAGCAGTTCTTC.

The chain links TRBV27 to TRBJ2-7, with 9 bases matching TRBD1. Germline V gene sequence: CDR1 MNHEY, CDR2 SMNVEV (reference sequence). The CDR3 extends over 15 amino acids. V gave up 6 bases and J gave up 2 bases; unmatched junction bases: 8. As DNA, the CDR3 is TGTGCCAGCAGCGGGGACAGGGTCATTACCTACGAGCAGTACTTC. Its protein product is CASSGDRVITYEQYF.

The chain links TRBV30 to TRBJ2-7; TRBD1 matches 9 bases. The length of the CDR3 is 13 residues. The germline V gene encodes CDR1 GTSNPN and CDR2 SVGIG (reference sequence). V shed 4 bases and J 3 bases; nucleotides not matched to a gene: 4. The CDR3 sequence is CAWTLDRGYEQYF. CDR3 nucleotide sequence: TGTGCCTGGACCCTGGACAGGGGCTACGAGCAGTACTTC.

The rearrangement uses TRBV27 and TRBJ1-5; D may be TRBD1 (5 bases). Between the trimmed V and J ends, which lost 3 bases and 1 base, there was a span of 7 bases. Germline assignment: CDR1 MNHEY and CDR2 SMNVEV (reference sequence). This CDR3 has 14 amino acids. The CDR3 protein is CASSFSGSNQPQHF. The CDR3 DNA follows: TGTGCCAGCAGTTTTTCAGGGAGCAATCAGCCCCAGCATTTT.

The J gene is TRBJ2-7, the V gene TRBV14, with 7 bases that match TRBD1. Trimming at V came to 5 bases and at J to 1 base, leaving 5 bases not matched to a gene. The CDR3 sequence is 14 residues long. Germline V CDR1 and CDR2: SGHDN, FVKESK. CDR3 nucleotides: TGTGCCAGCAGCGCCTGGGACAGATCCTACGAGCAGTACTTC. Translating gives CASSAWDRSYEQYF.

This chain connects TRBV27 to TRBJ2-4, with 8 bases matching TRBD1. The CDR3 length is 14 residues. V was clipped by 4 bases and J by 12 bases; unmatched bases: 11. The germline CDR1 and CDR2 sequences are MNHEY and SMNVEV (reference sequence). Here the CDR3 reads CASSSGTGGWPQYF. In DNA form, the CDR3 reads TGTGCCAGCAGTTCCGGGACAGGAGGGTGGCCTCAGTACTTC.

This clone has more than one count but fewer than ten. This chain links TRBV5-1 with TRBJ2-5; possible D gene TRBD1, 6 bases. The CDR3 is 15 residues long. Trimming took 2 bases from V and 3 from J, leaving 14 bases between them. CDR1 and CDR2 from the germline V gene are SGHRS and YFSETQ. The CDR3 nucleotides read TGCGCCAGCAGCTTCCGGGATCCAGGGGAAGAGACCCAGTACTTC. This codes for CASSFRDPGEETQYF.

The sample holds one count of this clone. CDR3 nucleotides: TGTGCCAGCAGTTTAACCCGTGACGGTGAAGCTTTCTTT. Encoded protein: CASSLTRDGEAFF. The rearrangement joins TRBV27 to TRBJ1-1; D is unresolved. This CDR3 spans 13 amino acids. Trimming removed 2 bases from V and 7 bases from J, with 11 bases in between. CDR1 and CDR2 from the germline V gene are MNHEY and SMNVEV (reference sequence).

The chain combines TRBV4-1 with TRBJ1-2, with 8 bases lining up with TRBD1. This CDR3 comprises 13 residues. Per the germline V gene, CDR1 is MGHRA and CDR2 is YSYEKL. V lost 1 base to trimming and J lost 6 bases; unmatched junction nucleotides: 1. This chain's CDR3 is CASSQGQGNGYTF. Here the CDR3 DNA reads TGCGCCAGCAGCCAAGGACAGGGGAATGGCTACACCTTC.

The chain employs TRBV6-5 and TRBJ2-1; TRBD2 matches 8 bases. Germline loops: CDR1 MNHEY, CDR2 SVGAGI. The CDR3 runs to 16 residues. V was clipped by 0 bases and J by 6 bases; unmatched bases: 7. CDR3 residues: CASSYSTAGGSNEQFF. DNA of the CDR3: TGTGCCAGCAGTTACTCTACTGCGGGAGGATCCAATGAGCAGTTCTTC.

This chain joins TRBV5-6 and TRBJ2-7, with D uncertain. Germline CDR1 reads SGHDT; CDR2 reads YYEEEE. The CDR3 is made up of 12 amino acids. V dropped 4 bases and J dropped 2 bases, with 7 bases sitting between them. Here the CDR3 DNA reads TGTGCCAGCAGCCAGGTCCCCTACGAGCAGTACTTC. Amino acids: CASSQVPYEQYF.

The rearrangement links TRBV30 to TRBJ2-5; D unclear. V lost 0 bases and J lost 4, with 9 bases in between. CDR1 and CDR2 (germline): GTSNPN, SVGIG (reference sequence). The CDR3 has 13 amino acids. CDR3 bases: TGTGCCTGGAGTGTATTTGGGTCAGAGACCCAGTACTTC. Translating gives CAWSVFGSETQYF.